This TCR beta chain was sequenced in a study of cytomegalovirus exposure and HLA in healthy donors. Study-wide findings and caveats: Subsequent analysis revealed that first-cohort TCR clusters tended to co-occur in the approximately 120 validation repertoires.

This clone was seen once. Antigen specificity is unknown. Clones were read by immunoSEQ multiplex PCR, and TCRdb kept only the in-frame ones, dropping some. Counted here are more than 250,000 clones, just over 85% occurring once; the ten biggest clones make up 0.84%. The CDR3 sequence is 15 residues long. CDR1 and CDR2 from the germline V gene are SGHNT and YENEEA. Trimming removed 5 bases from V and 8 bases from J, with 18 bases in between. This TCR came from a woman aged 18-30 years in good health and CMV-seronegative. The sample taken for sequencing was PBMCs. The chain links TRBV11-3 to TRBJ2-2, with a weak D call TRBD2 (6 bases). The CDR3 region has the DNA TGTGCCAGCAGCCGAGGCGGGGCCGGCGAGGGGGAGCTGTTTTTT. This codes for CASSRGGAGEGELFF.